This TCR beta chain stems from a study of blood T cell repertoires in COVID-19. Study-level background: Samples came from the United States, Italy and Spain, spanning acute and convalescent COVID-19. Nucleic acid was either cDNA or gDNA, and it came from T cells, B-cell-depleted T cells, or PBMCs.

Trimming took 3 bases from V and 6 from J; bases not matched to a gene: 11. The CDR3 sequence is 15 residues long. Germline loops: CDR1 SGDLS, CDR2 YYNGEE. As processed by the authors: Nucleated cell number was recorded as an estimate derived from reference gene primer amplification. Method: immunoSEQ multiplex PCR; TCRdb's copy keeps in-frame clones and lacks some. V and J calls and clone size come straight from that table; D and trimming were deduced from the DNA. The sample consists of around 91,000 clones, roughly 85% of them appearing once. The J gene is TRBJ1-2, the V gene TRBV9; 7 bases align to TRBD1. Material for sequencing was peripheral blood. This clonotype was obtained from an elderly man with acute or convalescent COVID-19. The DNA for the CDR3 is TGTGCCAGCAGCGCCCGACAGGGCGTAATTAATGGCTACACCTTC. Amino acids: CASSARQGVINGYTF.